These 12 T cell receptor beta chains originate from one sample sequenced in a study of blood T cell repertoires in COVID-19. The data were produced by immunoSEQ multiplex PCR, yet TCRdb's version contains in-frame clones alone and is incomplete. Among 250,000 to 300,000 clones listed, 91% were seen once. The sample was PBMCs or T cells enriched from blood (not recorded which). The receptors originated from a human donor in a cohort exposed to, infected with or recovered from COVID-19 (not recorded which). The donor label of this sample is uncertain.

This clone came up once. This chain joins TRBV7-2 and TRBJ2-7; a possible D gene is TRBD2 (5 bases). Trimming shortened V by 1 base and J by 2 bases, and 12 bases separated the two germline ends. This CDR3 has 15 residues. Germline CDR1 is SGHTA and CDR2 is FQGNSA. The CDR3 DNA reads TGTGCCAGCAGCTTAGGGAGCAGCGGACCCTACGAGCAGTACTTC. This codes for CASSLGSSGPYEQYF.

The rearrangement uses TRBV4-1 and TRBJ2-7, with TRBD1 matching 10 bases. Unmatched junction bases numbered 8, after V lost 5 bases and J lost 4 bases. CDR1 and CDR2 from the germline V gene are MGHRA and YSYEKL. The CDR3 covers 15 residues. The CDR3 sequence: CASSERQGAEYEQYF. CDR3 bases: TGCGCCAGCAGCGAGAGACAGGGGGCTGAGTACGAGCAGTACTTC.

This chain links TRBV5-1 with TRBJ1-1; possible D gene TRBD1, 6 bases. Germline loops: CDR1 SGHRS, CDR2 YFSETQ. The germline V and J ends were trimmed by 4 bases and 1 base, with 17 bases remaining between them. The CDR3 runs to 16 residues. The CDR3 sequence is CASSPNPTGTNTEAFF. For the CDR3, the DNA is TGCGCCAGCAGCCCCAACCCCACAGGGACGAACACTGAAGCTTTCTTT.

The chain recombines TRBV18 with TRBJ1-5; TRBD1 might be the D (5 bases). Germline CDR1 reads KGHSH; CDR2 reads LQKENI. The CDR3 is 14 amino acids. The V and J ends lost 3 bases and 6 bases respectively, with 12 bases between them. CDR3 residues: CASSPGREGQPQHF. The DNA of the CDR3 is TGTGCCAGCTCACCCGGCAGGGAAGGTCAGCCCCAGCATTTT.

A single count supports this clone. The chain joins TRBV10-2 to TRBJ1-2, with 9 bases fitting TRBD1. CDR1 WSHSY and CDR2 SAAADI come from the germline V gene. This CDR3 region has 14 residues. Trimming at V came to 4 bases and at J to 2 bases, leaving 2 bases not matched to a gene. The CDR3 sequence is CASSGGQGNYGYTF. The CDR3 DNA is TGCGCCAGCAGTGGTGGACAGGGGAACTATGGCTACACCTTC.

The chain combines TRBV23-1 with TRBJ1-4; the D gene is possibly TRBD1 (6 bases). TRBV23-1 is classed as an ORF, of uncertain function. Trimming took 0 bases from V and 4 from J, leaving 9 bases between them. The CDR3 has 15 residues. CDR3 DNA: TGCGCCAGCAGTCAATCGGACAGCGATAATGAAAAACTGTTTTTT. Amino acids: CASSQSDSDNEKLFF.

The chain recombines TRBV5-4 with TRBJ2-3; 8 positions match TRBD2. This CDR3 contains 14 residues. V lost 4 bases to trimming and J lost 3 bases; unmatched junction nucleotides: 4. Germline CDR1 reads SGHNT; CDR2 reads YYREEE (reference sequence). CDR3 in amino acids: CASSPGGLTDTQYF. DNA of the CDR3: TGTGCCAGCAGCCCGGGGGGGCTGACAGATACGCAGTATTTT.

The chain combines TRBV9 with TRBJ1-1; possibly TRBD1 for D (5 bases). This CDR3 has 15 amino acids. V lost 2 bases to trimming and J lost 1 base, with 12 bases between them. Germline V lookup: CDR1 SGDLS, CDR2 YYNGEE. CDR3 region: CASSVYQGRNTEAFF. The CDR3 DNA reads as TGTGCCAGCAGCGTGTACCAGGGAAGGAACACTGAAGCTTTCTTT.

Remarks on this clone: One end of the junction is discordant with germline, which a read error may explain. J is TRBJ1-2 and V is TRBV30; D gene ambiguous. Per germline, CDR1 GTSNPN and CDR2 SVGIG (reference sequence). This CDR3 has 8 residues. CDR3 region: CAWSQTGF. The CDR3 DNA reads TGTGCCTGGAGTCAAACGGGGTTC.

This chain links TRBV11-2 with TRBJ1-2; D uncertain. This CDR3 is 12 amino acids long. Trimming took off 3 bases at V and 6 bases at J, with 8 bases between the two ends. The germline gives CDR1 SGHAT, CDR2 FQNNGV. CDR3 loop: CASSLGADGYTF. DNA for the CDR3: TGTGCCAGCAGCTTGGGAGCTGATGGCTACACCTTC.

The V call is TRBV6-5, the J call TRBJ2-7; 8 bases are shared with TRBD1. Trimming at V came to 7 bases and at J to 6 bases, leaving 5 bases not matched to a gene. Germline values: CDR1 MNHEY, CDR2 SVGAGI. This CDR3 contains 12 residues. CDR3 amino acids: CASTRQGREQYF. In DNA, the CDR3 is TGTGCCAGCACCAGACAGGGGCGCGAGCAGTACTTC.

V usage is TRBV5-5 and J usage is TRBJ2-7, with a tentative D call TRBD2 (6 bases). Per the germline V gene, CDR1 is SGHKS and CDR2 is YYEKEE (reference sequence). Between the trimmed V and J ends, which lost 6 bases and 7 bases, there was a span of 17 bases. There are 13 residues in the CDR3. The CDR3 coding sequence is TGTGCCAGCATCTCTGGGGGGAGAGGGGAGCAGTACTTC. Protein: CASISGGRGEQYF.